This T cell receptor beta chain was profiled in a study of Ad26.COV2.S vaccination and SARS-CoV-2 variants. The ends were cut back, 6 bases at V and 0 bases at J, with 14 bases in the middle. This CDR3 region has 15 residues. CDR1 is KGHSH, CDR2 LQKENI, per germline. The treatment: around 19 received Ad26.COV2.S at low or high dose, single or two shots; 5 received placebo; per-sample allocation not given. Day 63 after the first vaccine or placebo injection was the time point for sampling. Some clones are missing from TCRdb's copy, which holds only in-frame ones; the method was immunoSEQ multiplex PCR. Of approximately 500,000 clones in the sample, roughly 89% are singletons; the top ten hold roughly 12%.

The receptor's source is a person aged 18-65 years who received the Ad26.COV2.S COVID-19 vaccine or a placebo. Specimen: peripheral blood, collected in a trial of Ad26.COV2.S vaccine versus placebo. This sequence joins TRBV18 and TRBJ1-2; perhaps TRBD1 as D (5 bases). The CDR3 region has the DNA TGTGCCAGCTCGTCCGGACACTCAGCTAACTATGGCTACACCTTC. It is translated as CASSSGHSANYGYTF.